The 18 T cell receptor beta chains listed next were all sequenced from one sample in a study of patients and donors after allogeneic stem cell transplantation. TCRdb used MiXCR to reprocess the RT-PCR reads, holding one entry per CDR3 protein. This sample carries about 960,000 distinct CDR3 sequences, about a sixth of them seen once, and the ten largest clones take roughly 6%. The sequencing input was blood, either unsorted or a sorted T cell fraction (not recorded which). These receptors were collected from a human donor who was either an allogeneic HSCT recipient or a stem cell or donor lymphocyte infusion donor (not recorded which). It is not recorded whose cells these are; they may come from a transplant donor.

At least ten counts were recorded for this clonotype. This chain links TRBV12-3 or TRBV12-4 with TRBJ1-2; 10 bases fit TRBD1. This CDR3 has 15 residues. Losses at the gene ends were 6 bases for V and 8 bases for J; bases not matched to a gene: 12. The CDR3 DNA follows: TGTGCCAGCAGCGAAGCCGGGACAGGGGTTAAGGGCTACACCTTC. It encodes CASSEAGTGVKGYTF.

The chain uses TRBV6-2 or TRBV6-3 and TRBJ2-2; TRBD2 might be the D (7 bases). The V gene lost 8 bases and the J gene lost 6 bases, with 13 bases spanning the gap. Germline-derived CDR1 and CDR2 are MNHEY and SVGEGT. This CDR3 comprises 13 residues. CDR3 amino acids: CASSGGSAGELFF. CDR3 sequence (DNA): TGTGCCAGCTCGGGGGGCAGCGCCGGGGAGCTGTTTTTT.

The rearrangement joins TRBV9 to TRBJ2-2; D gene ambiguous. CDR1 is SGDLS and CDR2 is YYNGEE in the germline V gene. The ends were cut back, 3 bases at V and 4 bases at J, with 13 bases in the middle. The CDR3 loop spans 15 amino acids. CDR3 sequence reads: CASSATGLFTGELFF. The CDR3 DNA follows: TGTGCCAGCAGCGCGACCGGGCTTTTCACCGGGGAGCTGTTTTTT.

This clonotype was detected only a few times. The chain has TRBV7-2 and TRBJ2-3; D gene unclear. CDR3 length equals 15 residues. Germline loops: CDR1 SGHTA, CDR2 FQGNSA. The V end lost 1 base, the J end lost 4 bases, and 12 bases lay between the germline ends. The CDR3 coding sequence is TGTGCCAGCAGCTTAGGTCCCGTAGGGCCAGATACGCAGTATTTT. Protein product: CASSLGPVGPDTQYF.

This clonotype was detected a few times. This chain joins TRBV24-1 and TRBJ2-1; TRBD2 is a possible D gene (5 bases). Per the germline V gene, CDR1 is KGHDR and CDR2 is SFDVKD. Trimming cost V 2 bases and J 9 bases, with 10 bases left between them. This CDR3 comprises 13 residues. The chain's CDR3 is CATSDSRAGEQFF. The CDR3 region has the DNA TGTGCCACCAGTGATTCTCGGGCGGGTGAGCAGTTCTTC.

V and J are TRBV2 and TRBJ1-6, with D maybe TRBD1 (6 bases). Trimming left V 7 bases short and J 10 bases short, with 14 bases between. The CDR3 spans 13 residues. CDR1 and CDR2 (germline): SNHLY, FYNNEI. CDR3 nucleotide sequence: TGTGCCAGCAAGGGACAAAGGACGTCACCCCTCCACTTT. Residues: CASKGQRTSPLHF.

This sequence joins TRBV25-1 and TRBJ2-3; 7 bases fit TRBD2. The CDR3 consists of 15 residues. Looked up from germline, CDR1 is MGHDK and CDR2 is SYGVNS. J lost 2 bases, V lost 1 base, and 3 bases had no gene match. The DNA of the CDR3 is TGTGCCAGCAGTGAATCCCGGGACTACACAGATACGCAGTATTTT. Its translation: CASSESRDYTDTQYF.

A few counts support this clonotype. The CDR3 DNA sequence: TGTGCCAGCACCAACCTAGCGGGAGGCGACAATGAGCAGTTCTTC. Translating it yields CASTNLAGGDNEQFF. This rearrangement joins TRBV12-3 or TRBV12-4 to TRBJ2-1; TRBD2 aligns across 11 bases. V dropped 7 bases and J dropped 5; count of bases not matched to a gene: 7. The CDR3 is made up of 15 amino acids.

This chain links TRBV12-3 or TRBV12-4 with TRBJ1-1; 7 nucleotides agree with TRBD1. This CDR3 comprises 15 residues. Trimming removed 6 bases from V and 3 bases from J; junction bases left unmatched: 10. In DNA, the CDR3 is TGTGCCAGCAGCAACGTTCAGGGGGGCGACACTGAAGCTTTCTTT. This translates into CASSNVQGGDTEAFF.

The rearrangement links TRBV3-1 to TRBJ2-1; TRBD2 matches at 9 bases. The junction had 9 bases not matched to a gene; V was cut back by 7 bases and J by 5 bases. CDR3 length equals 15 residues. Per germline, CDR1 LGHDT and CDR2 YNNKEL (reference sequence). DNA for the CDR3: TGTGCCAGCATCGATGCGGGGGGGCCTCACAATGAGCAGTTCTTC. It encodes CASIDAGGPHNEQFF.

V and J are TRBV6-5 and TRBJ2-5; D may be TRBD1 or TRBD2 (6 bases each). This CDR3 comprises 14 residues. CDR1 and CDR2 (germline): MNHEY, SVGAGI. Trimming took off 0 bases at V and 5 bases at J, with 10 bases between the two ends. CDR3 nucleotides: TGTGCCAGCAGTTACTCCGGGGGCGCTGAGACCCAGTACTTC. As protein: CASSYSGGAETQYF.

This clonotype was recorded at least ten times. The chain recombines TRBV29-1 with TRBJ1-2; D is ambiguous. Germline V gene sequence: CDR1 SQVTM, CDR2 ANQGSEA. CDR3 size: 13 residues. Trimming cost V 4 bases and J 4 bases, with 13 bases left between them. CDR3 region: CSVVEGSGYGYTF. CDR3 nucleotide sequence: TGCAGCGTTGTAGAGGGATCTGGCTATGGCTACACCTTC. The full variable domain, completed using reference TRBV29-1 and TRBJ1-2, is SAVISQKPSRDICQRGTSLTIQCQVDSQVTMMFWYRQQPGQSLTLIATANQGSEATYESGFVIDKFPISRPNLTFSTLTVSNMSPEDSSIYLCSVVEGSGYGYTFGSGTRLTVV.

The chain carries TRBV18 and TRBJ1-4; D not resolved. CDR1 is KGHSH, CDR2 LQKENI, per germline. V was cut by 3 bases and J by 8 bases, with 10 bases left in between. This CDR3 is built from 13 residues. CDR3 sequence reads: CASSPPGWEKLFF. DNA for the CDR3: TGTGCCAGCTCACCCCCAGGATGGGAAAAACTGTTTTTT.

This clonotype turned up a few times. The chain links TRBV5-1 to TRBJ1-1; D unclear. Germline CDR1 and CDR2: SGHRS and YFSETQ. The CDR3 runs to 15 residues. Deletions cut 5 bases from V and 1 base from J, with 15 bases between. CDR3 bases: TGCGCCAGCAGTTCCGGGGTTTTTTCGAACACTGAAGCTTTCTTT. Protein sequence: CASSSGVFSNTEAFF. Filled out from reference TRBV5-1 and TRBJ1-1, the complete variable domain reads KAGVTQTPRYLIKTRGQQVTLSCSPISGHRSVSWYQQTPGQGLQFLFEYFSETQRNKGNFPGRFSGRQFSNSRSEMNVSTLELGDSALYLCASSSGVFSNTEAFFGQGTRLTVV.

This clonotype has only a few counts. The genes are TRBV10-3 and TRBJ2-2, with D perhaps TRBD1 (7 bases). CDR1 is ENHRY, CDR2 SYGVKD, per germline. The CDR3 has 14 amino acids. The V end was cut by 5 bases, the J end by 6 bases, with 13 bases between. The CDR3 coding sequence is TGTGCCATCAGTCAGGGGGGTTACTCCGGGGAGCTGTTTTTT. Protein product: CAISQGGYSGELFF.

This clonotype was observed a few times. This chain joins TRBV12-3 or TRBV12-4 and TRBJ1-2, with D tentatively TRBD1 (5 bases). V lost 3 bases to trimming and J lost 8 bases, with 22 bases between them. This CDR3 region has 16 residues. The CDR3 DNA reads TGTGCCAGCAGTTTTGAGGTGGGACCCTACTCAATGGGCTACACCTTC. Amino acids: CASSFEVGPYSMGYTF.

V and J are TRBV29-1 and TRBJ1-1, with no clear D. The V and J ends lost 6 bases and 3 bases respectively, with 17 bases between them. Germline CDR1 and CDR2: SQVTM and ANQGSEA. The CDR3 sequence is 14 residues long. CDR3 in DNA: TGCAGCGTCGACCGGGCCAGCGTCTACACTGAAGCTTTCTTT. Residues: CSVDRASVYTEAFF.

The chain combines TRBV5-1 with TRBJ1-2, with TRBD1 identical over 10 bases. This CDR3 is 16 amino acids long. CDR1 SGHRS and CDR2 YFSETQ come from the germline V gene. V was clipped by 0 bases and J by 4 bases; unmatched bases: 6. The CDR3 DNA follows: TGCGCCAGCAGCTTGGAGGCGACAGGGGGCGCCTATGGCTACACCTTC. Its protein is CASSLEATGGAYGYTF.